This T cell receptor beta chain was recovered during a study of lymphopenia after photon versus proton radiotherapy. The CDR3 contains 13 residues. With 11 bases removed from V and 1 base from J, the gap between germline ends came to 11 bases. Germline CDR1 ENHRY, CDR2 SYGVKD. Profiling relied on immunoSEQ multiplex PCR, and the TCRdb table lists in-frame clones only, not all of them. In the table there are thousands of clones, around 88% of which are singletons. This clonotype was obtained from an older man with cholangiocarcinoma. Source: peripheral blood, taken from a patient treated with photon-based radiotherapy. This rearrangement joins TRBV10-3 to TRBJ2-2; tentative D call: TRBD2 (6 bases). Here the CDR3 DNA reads TGTGCCCTCGGGGGAGAGAACACCGGGGAGCTGTTTTTT. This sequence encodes CALGGENTGELFF.